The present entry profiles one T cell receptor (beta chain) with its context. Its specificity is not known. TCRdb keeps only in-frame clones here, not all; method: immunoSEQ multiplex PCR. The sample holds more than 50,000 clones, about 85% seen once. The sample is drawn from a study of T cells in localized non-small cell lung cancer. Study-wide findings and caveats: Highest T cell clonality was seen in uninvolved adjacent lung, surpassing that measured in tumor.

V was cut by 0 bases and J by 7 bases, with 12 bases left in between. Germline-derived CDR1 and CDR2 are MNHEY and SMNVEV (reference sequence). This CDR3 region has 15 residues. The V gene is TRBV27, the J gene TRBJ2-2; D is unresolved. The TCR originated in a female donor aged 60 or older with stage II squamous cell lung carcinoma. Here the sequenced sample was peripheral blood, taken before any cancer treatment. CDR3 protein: CASSLSSVPGGELFF. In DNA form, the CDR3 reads TGTGCCAGCAGTTTATCTTCGGTTCCGGGCGGGGAGCTGTTTTTT.